The table lists the clone carrying this T cell receptor beta chain with a few counts. This sample is drawn from a study of T-cell memory formation after mild COVID-19. Each CDR3 protein is one row after TCRdb ran MiXCR on the 5' RACE reads. The top ten hold 9% to 15% of the sample, which has about half a million distinct CDR3 sequences, 15% to 20% seen once. This clonotype originated in an adult woman who had mild COVID-19 (a few samples of this study predate the infection). Cell type and time point are not known. The sequenced sample consisted of PBMCs or a T cell subset sorted from them (not recorded which).

The CDR3 nucleotides read TGTGCCAGCAGGAATTACTCCTACGAGCAGTACTTC. Amino acids: CASRNYSYEQYF. V and J are TRBV6-2 or TRBV6-3 and TRBJ2-7; D not resolved. CDR1 and CDR2 from the germline V gene are MNHEY and SVGEGT. The CDR3 covers 12 residues. V was shortened by 6 bases and J by 0 bases, with 6 bases between the two germline ends.